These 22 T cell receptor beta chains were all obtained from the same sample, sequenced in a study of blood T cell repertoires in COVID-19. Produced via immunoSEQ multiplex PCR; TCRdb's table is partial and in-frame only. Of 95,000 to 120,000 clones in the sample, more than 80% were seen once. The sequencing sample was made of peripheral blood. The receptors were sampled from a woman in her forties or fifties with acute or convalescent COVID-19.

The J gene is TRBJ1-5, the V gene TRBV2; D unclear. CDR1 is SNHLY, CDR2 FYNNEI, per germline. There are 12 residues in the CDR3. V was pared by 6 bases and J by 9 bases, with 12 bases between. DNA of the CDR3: TGTGCCAGCAGGACGGACTTACGGCCCCAGCATTTT. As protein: CASRTDLRPQHF.

Here the CDR3 DNA reads TGTGCCAGCAGCTTAGTGCGGGGGAGCAGCACAGATACGCAGTATTTT. Translating it yields CASSLVRGSSTDTQYF. V is TRBV5-4 and J is TRBJ2-3; TRBD2 agrees at 7 bases. Germline V gene lookup returns CDR1 SGHNT and CDR2 YYREEE (reference sequence). The length of the CDR3 is 16 residues. Trimming took 2 bases from V and 0 from J; bases not matched to a gene: 6.

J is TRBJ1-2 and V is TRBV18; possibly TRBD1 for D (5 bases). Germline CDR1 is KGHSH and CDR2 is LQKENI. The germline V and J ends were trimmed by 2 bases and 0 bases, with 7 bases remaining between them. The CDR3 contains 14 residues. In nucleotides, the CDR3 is TGTGCCAGCTCACCAGCAGGGACTAACTATGGCTACACCTTC. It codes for CASSPAGTNYGYTF.

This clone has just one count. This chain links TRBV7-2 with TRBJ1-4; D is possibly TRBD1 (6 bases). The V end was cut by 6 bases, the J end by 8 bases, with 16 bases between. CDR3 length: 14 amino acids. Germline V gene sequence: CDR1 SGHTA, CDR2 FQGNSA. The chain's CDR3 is CASSLIPGGEKLFF. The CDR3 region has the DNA TGTGCCAGCAGTCTAATCCCGGGGGGCGAAAAACTGTTTTTT. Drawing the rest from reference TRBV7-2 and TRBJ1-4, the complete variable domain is GAGVSQSPSNKVTEKGKDVELRCDPISGHTALYWYRQSLGQGLEFLIYFQGNSAPDKSGLPSDRFSAERTGGSVSTLTIQRTQQEDSAVYLCASSLIPGGEKLFFGSGTQLSVL.

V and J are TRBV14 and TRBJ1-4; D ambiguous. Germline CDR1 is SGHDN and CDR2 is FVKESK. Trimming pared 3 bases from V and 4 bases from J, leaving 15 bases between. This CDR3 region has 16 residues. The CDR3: CASSQGDFLDNEKLFF. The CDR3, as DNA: TGTGCCAGCAGCCAGGGTGACTTCCTTGATAATGAAAAACTGTTTTTT. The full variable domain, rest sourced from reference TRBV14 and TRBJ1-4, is EAGVTQFPSHSVIEKGQTVTLRCDPISGHDNLYWYRRVMGKEIKFLLHFVKESKQDESGMPNNRFLAERTGGTYSTLKVQPAELEDSGVYFCASSQGDFLDNEKLFFGSGTQLSVL.

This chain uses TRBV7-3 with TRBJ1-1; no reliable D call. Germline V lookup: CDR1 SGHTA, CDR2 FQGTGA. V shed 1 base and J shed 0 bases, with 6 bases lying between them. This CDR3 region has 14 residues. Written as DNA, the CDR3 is TGTGCCAGCAGCTTAAGAGGTTTGAACACTGAAGCTTTCTTT. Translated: CASSLRGLNTEAFF.

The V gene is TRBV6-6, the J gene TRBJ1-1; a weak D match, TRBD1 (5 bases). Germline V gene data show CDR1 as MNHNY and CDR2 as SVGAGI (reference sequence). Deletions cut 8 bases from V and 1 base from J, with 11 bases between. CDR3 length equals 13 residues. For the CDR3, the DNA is TGTGCCAGCTCCGGGGGAGGGAACACTGAAGCTTTCTTT. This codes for CASSGGGNTEAFF.

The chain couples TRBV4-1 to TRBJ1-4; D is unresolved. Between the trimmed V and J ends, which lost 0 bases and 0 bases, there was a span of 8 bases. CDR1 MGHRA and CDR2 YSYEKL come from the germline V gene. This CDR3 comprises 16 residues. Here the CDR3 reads CASSQDPAATNEKLFF. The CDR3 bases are TGCGCCAGCAGCCAAGACCCCGCGGCAACTAATGAAAAACTGTTTTTT.

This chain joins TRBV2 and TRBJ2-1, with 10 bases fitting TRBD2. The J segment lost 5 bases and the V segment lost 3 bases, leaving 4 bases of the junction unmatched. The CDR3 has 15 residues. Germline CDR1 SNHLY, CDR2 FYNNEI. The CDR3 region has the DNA TGTGCCAGCAGTGATTGGCTAGCGGGGGACAATGAGCAGTTCTTC. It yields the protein CASSDWLAGDNEQFF.

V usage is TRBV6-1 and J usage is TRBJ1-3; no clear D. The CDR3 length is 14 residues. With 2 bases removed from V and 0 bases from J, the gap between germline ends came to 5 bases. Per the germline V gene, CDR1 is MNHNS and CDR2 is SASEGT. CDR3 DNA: TGTGCCAGCAGTGAAACCGGCTCTGGAAACACCATATATTTT. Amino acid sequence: CASSETGSGNTIYF.

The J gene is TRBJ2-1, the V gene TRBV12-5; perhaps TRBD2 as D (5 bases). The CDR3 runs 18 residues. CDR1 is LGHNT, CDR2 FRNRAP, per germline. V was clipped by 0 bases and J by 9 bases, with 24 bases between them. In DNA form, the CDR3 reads TGTGCTAGTGGTTTGGTACTCTTGGGAGCGCATGGGCTAAGTGAGCAGTTCTTC. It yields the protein CASGLVLLGAHGLSEQFF.

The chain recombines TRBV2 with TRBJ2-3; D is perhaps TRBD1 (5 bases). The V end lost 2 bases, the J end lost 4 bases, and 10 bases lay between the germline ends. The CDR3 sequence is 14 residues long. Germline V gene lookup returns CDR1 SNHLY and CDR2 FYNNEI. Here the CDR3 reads CASSEQGISDTQYF. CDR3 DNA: TGTGCCAGCAGTGAACAGGGAATATCAGATACGCAGTATTTT.

This CDR3 is CAWISTGGIKKLFF. The CDR3 DNA is TGTGCCTGGATCTCGACAGGGGGTATCAAAAAACTGTTTTTT. The rearrangement uses TRBV30 and TRBJ1-4; 9 bases align to TRBD1. The CDR3 contains 14 residues. The germline V gene encodes CDR1 GTSNPN and CDR2 SVGIG (reference sequence). Trimming cost V 4 bases and J 9 bases; bases outside gene matches: 9.

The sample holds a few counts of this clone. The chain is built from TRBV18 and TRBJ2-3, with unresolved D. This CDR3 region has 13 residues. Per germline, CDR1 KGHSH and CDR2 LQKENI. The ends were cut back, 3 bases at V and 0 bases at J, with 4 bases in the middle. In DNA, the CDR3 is TGTGCCAGCTCACCTTCTAGCACAGATACGCAGTATTTT. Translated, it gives CASSPSSTDTQYF.

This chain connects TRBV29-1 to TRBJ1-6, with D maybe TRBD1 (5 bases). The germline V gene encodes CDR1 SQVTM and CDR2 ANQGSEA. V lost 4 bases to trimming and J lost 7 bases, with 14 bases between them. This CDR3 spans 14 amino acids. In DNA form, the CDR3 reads TGCAGCGTTGCCGATGGGGCACACAATTCACCCCTCCACTTT. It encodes CSVADGAHNSPLHF.

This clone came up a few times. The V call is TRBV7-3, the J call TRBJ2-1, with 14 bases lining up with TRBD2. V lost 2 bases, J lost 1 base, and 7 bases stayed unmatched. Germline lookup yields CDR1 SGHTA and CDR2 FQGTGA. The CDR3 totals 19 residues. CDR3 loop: CASSLSPRLAGGSYNEQFF. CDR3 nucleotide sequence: TGTGCCAGCAGCTTATCCCCACGACTAGCGGGGGGGTCCTACAATGAGCAGTTCTTC.

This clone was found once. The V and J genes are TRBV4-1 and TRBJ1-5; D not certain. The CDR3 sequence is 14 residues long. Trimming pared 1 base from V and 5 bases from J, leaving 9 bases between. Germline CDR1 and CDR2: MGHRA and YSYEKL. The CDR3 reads CASSQAGIYQPQHF. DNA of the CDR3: TGCGCCAGCAGCCAAGCAGGAATATATCAGCCCCAGCATTTT.

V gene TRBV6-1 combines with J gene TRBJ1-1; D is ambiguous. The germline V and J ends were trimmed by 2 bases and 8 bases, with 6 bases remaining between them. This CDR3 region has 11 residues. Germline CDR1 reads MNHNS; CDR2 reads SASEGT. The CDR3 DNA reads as TGTGCCAGCAGTGAATTGGGCGAAGCTTTCTTT. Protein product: CASSELGEAFF.

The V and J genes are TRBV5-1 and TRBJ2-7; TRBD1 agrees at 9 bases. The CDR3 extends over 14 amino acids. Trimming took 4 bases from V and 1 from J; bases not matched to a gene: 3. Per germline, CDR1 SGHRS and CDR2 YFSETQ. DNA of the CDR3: TGCGCCAGCAGCACTGACAGGGGGTCCTACGAGCAGTACTTC. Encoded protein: CASSTDRGSYEQYF.

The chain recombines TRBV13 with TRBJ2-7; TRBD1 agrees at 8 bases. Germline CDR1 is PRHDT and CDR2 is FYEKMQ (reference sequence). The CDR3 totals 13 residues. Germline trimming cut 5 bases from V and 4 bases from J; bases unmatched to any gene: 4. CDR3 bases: TGTGCCAGCAGCCTCAGGGGGCAATACGAGCAGTACTTC. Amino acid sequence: CASSLRGQYEQYF. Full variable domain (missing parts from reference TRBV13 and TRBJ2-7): AAGVIQSPRHLIKEKRETATLKCYPIPRHDTVYWYQQGPGQDPQFLISFYEKMQSDKGSIPDRFSAQQFSDYHSELNMSSLELGDSALYFCASSLRGQYEQYFGPGTRLTVT.

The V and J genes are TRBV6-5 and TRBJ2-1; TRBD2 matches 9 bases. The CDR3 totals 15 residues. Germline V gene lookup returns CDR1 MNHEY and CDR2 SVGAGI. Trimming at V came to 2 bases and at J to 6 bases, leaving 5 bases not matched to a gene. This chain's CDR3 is CASSYPGLASNEQFF. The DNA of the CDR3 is TGTGCCAGCAGTTACCCGGGACTAGCAAGCAATGAGCAGTTCTTC.

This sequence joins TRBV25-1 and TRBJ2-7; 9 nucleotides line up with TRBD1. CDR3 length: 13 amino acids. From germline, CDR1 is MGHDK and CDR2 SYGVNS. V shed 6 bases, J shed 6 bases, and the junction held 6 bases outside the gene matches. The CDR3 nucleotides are TGTGCCAGCAGACCGGGACAGGGATCCGAGCAGTACTTC. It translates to CASRPGQGSEQYF.